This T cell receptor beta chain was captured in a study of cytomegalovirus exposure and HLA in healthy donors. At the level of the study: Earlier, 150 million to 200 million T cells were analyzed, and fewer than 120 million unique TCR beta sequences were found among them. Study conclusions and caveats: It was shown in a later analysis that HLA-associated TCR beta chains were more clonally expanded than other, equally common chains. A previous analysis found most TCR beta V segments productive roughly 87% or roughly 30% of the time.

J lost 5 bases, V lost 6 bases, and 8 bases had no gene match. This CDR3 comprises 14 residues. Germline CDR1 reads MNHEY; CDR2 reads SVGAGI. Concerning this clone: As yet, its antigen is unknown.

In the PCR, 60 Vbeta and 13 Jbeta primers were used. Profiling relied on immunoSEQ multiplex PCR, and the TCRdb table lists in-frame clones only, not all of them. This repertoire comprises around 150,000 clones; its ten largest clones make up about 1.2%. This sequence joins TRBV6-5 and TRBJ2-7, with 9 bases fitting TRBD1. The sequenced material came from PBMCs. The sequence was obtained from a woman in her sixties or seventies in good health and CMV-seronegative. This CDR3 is CASRPDRGYDEQYF. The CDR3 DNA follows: TGTGCCAGCAGACCGGACAGGGGATATGACGAGCAGTACTTC.